Listed below are T cell receptor beta chains from one sample, sequenced in a study of graft-versus-host responses after intestinal transplantation. Only in-frame clones appear in the TCRdb table, and some are missing; sequencing was by immunoSEQ multiplex PCR. This sample has around 90,000 clones, with over 90% found just once. For these TCRs, the target antigens are not known. Sequencing was performed on unstimulated CD4+ T cells sorted from spleen or lymph node cells, taken before transplant. These receptors all stem from a human donor who was the organ donor for an intestinal transplant. Each CDR3 is given with its conserved first and last residue. A D gene is named only where the DNA matches it firmly. Size values are once, few and many counts, or a class for expanded clones, and some rows have none.

v_call: TRBV28; d_call: .; j_call: TRBJ1-6; clone_size: .; cdr3_aa: CASSPGGGYDSPLHF; cdr3_nt: TGTGCCAGCAGTCCTGGTGGGGGGTACGATTCACCCCTCCACTTT
v_call: TRBV7-8; d_call: .; j_call: TRBJ2-7; clone_size: .; cdr3_aa: CASRGPRDPHSDEQYF; cdr3_nt: TGTGCCAGCAGAGGCCCTCGGGACCCCCACTCCGACGAGCAGTACTTC
v_call: TRBV5-1; d_call: .; j_call: TRBJ2-7; clone_size: .; cdr3_aa: CASRKGNHEQYF; cdr3_nt: TGCGCCAGCAGGAAGGGGAACCACGAGCAGTACTTC
v_call: TRBV20-1; d_call: .; j_call: TRBJ2-5; clone_size: .; cdr3_aa: CSAIKETQYF; cdr3_nt: TGCAGTGCTATAAAGGAGACCCAGTACTTC
v_call: TRBV5-4; d_call: .; j_call: TRBJ2-7; clone_size: .; cdr3_aa: CASSTPSDTREQYF; cdr3_nt: TGTGCCAGCAGCACTCCTTCGGACACCCGCGAGCAGTACTTC
v_call: TRBV18; d_call: TRBD1; j_call: TRBJ1-2; clone_size: .; cdr3_aa: CASSPDRTGGGYTF; cdr3_nt: TGTGCCAGCTCTCCGGATCGGACAGGCGGCGGCTACACCTTC
v_call: TRBV9; d_call: TRBD1; j_call: TRBJ2-4; clone_size: .; cdr3_aa: CASSALDRVPDIQYF; cdr3_nt: TGTGCCAGCAGCGCCCTCGACAGGGTACCGGACATTCAGTACTTC
v_call: TRBV19; d_call: .; j_call: TRBJ1-1; clone_size: .; cdr3_aa: CASTPHWENTEAFF; cdr3_nt: TGTGCCAGTACCCCCCATTGGGAGAACACTGAAGCTTTCTTT
v_call: TRBV5-1; d_call: .; j_call: TRBJ1-1; clone_size: .; cdr3_aa: CASSSSPGLHTEAFF; cdr3_nt: TGCGCCAGCAGCTCGTCCCCTGGCCTACACACTGAAGCTTTCTTT
v_call: TRBV10-3; d_call: TRBD1; j_call: TRBJ2-7; clone_size: .; cdr3_aa: CAISFGTGIYEQYF; cdr3_nt: TGTGCCATCAGCTTCGGGACAGGGATCTACGAGCAGTACTTC
v_call: TRBV6-5; d_call: TRBD2; j_call: TRBJ2-1; clone_size: once; cdr3_aa: CASRHRDYKTNEQFF; cdr3_nt: TGTGCCAGCAGACACCGGGACTATAAAACCAATGAGCAGTTCTTC
v_call: TRBV6-4; d_call: TRBD2; j_call: TRBJ2-5; clone_size: .; cdr3_aa: CASSRTSGGAGETQYF; cdr3_nt: TGTGCCAGCAGCAGGACTAGCGGGGGGGCCGGGGAGACCCAGTACTTC
v_call: TRBV6-1; d_call: .; j_call: TRBJ1-2; clone_size: .; cdr3_aa: CASSEALPNYGYTF; cdr3_nt: TGTGCCAGCAGTGAAGCGCTGCCTAACTATGGCTACACCTTC
v_call: TRBV5-4; d_call: TRBD2; j_call: TRBJ2-3; clone_size: .; cdr3_aa: CASSLASGVTRTSTDTQYF; cdr3_nt: TGTGCCAGCAGCTTGGCAAGCGGGGTTACACGAACTAGCACAGATACGCAGTATTTT
v_call: TRBV11-2; d_call: .; j_call: TRBJ2-3; clone_size: .; cdr3_aa: CASSLARKSTDTQYF; cdr3_nt: TGTGCCAGCAGCTTAGCCCGGAAGAGCACAGATACGCAGTATTTT
v_call: TRBV4-3; d_call: .; j_call: TRBJ1-5; clone_size: .; cdr3_aa: CASSQAGAESNQPQHF; cdr3_nt: TGCGCCAGCAGCCAAGCGGGGGCAGAAAGCAATCAGCCCCAGCATTTT
v_call: TRBV11-3; d_call: .; j_call: TRBJ1-2; clone_size: .; cdr3_aa: CASSPGGYNYGYTF; cdr3_nt: TGTGCCAGCAGCCCCGGGGGATATAACTATGGCTACACCTTC
v_call: TRBV19; d_call: .; j_call: TRBJ2-1; clone_size: .; cdr3_aa: CASSRQGGPYNEQFF; cdr3_nt: TGTGCCAGTAGTAGGCAGGGGGGGCCCTACAATGAGCAGTTCTTC
v_call: TRBV4-3; d_call: TRBD2; j_call: TRBJ2-3; clone_size: .; cdr3_aa: CASSQAPSGGALDTQYF; cdr3_nt: TGCGCCAGCAGCCAAGCTCCTAGCGGGGGGGCATTAGATACGCAGTATTTT
v_call: TRBV7-9; d_call: .; j_call: TRBJ1-2; clone_size: .; cdr3_aa: CASSPDGNYGYTF; cdr3_nt: TGTGCCAGCAGCCCTGACGGTAACTATGGCTACACCTTC
v_call: TRBV28; d_call: .; j_call: TRBJ2-1; clone_size: .; cdr3_aa: CASSSGTVPDEQFF; cdr3_nt: TGTGCCAGCAGTTCCGGGACCGTGCCCGATGAGCAGTTCTTC
v_call: TRBV5-1; d_call: .; j_call: TRBJ1-6; clone_size: .; cdr3_aa: CASSPSSYNSPLHF; cdr3_nt: TGCGCCAGCAGCCCCAGCTCCTATAATTCACCCCTCCACTTT
v_call: TRBV5-4; d_call: TRBD1; j_call: TRBJ2-7; clone_size: .; cdr3_aa: CASSRGQGAFSSYEQYF; cdr3_nt: TGTGCCAGCAGCCGCGGACAGGGGGCATTCAGCTCCTACGAGCAGTACTTC
v_call: TRBV6-5; d_call: .; j_call: TRBJ1-2; clone_size: .; cdr3_aa: CASSSRLRGYTF; cdr3_nt: TGTGCCAGCAGTTCCAGGCTCCGGGGCTACACCTTC
v_call: TRBV28; d_call: .; j_call: TRBJ1-1; clone_size: .; cdr3_aa: CASSSGTPRAEAFF; cdr3_nt: TGTGCCAGCAGTTCCGGGACACCCCGAGCCGAAGCTTTCTTT
v_call: TRBV7-9; d_call: .; j_call: TRBJ1-4; clone_size: .; cdr3_aa: CASSLILNEKLFF; cdr3_nt: TGTGCCAGCAGCTTAATATTGAATGAAAAACTGTTTTTT
v_call: TRBV11-2; d_call: .; j_call: TRBJ1-6; clone_size: .; cdr3_aa: CASSFLKGYNSPLHF; cdr3_nt: TGTGCCAGCAGCTTCTTAAAGGGTTATAATTCACCCCTCCACTTT
v_call: TRBV6-1; d_call: TRBD1; j_call: TRBJ1-1; clone_size: once; cdr3_aa: CASSGYRGANTEAFF; cdr3_nt: TGTGCCAGCAGTGGATACAGGGGGGCTAACACTGAAGCTTTCTTT
v_call: TRBV10-3; d_call: .; j_call: TRBJ1-1; clone_size: once; cdr3_aa: CAISESAGGMNTEAFF; cdr3_nt: TGTGCCATCAGTGAGTCGGCGGGGGGGATGAACACTGAAGCTTTCTTT
v_call: TRBV15; d_call: .; j_call: TRBJ1-6; clone_size: .; cdr3_aa: CATSRDLGTPTPLHF; cdr3_nt: TGTGCCACCAGCAGAGATCTCGGGACACCAACACCCCTCCACTTT
v_call: TRBV19; d_call: TRBD2; j_call: TRBJ2-7; clone_size: .; cdr3_aa: CASSTLAGVYEQYF; cdr3_nt: TGTGCCAGTAGTACACTAGCGGGAGTTTACGAGCAGTACTTC
v_call: TRBV28; d_call: .; j_call: TRBJ2-1; clone_size: .; cdr3_aa: CASSVDSEQFF; cdr3_nt: TGTGCCAGCAGTGTGGACAGCGAGCAGTTCTTC
v_call: TRBV10-3; d_call: .; j_call: TRBJ1-5; clone_size: once; cdr3_aa: CAITWAPNQPQHF; cdr3_nt: TGTGCCATTACCTGGGCCCCCAATCAGCCCCAGCATTTT
v_call: TRBV2; d_call: .; j_call: TRBJ1-2; clone_size: .; cdr3_aa: CASSRFLDYGYTF; cdr3_nt: TGTGCCAGCAGTAGGTTTCTTGACTATGGCTACACCTTC
v_call: TRBV28; d_call: TRBD1; j_call: TRBJ1-6; clone_size: .; cdr3_aa: CASSHPGQGNSPLHF; cdr3_nt: TGTGCCAGCAGCCATCCGGGACAGGGAAATTCACCCCTCCACTTT
v_call: TRBV5-1; d_call: .; j_call: TRBJ2-1; clone_size: once; cdr3_aa: CASSYYGGSSYNEQFF; cdr3_nt: TGCGCCAGCAGCTACTACGGGGGCTCCTCCTACAATGAGCAGTTCTTC
v_call: TRBV5-1; d_call: TRBD1; j_call: TRBJ2-7; clone_size: .; cdr3_aa: CASSSRQGAYEQYF; cdr3_nt: TGCGCCAGCAGCTCCCGACAGGGTGCCTACGAGCAGTACTTC
v_call: TRBV6-1; d_call: .; j_call: TRBJ2-2; clone_size: .; cdr3_aa: CASSALISSLTANTGELFF; cdr3_nt: TGTGCCAGCAGTGCGCTGATATCGTCCCTGACCGCGAACACCGGGGAGCTGTTTTTT
v_call: TRBV5-4; d_call: TRBD1; j_call: TRBJ2-7; clone_size: .; cdr3_aa: CASSAGQDVYEQYF; cdr3_nt: TGTGCCAGCAGCGCGGGACAGGATGTTTACGAGCAGTACTTC
v_call: TRBV7-3; d_call: .; j_call: TRBJ1-1; clone_size: .; cdr3_aa: CASSLSPRVDTEAFF; cdr3_nt: TGTGCCAGCAGCTTAAGTCCCAGGGTGGACACTGAAGCTTTCTTT
v_call: TRBV28; d_call: TRBD1; j_call: TRBJ1-2; clone_size: .; cdr3_aa: CASSFTGAYGYTF; cdr3_nt: TGTGCCAGCAGTTTTACAGGGGCATATGGCTACACCTTC